This T cell receptor beta chain was captured in a study of technical replicates of blood from a handful of donors. Data came from immunoSEQ multiplex PCR; TCRdb stores just in-frame clones and leaves some out. The repertoire holds just over 15,000 clones, with 65% to 85% as singletons. This CDR3 region has 12 residues. Germline values: CDR1 SQVTM, CDR2 ANQGSEA. Trimming stripped 4 bases from V and 7 bases from J, with 11 bases between. The receptor comes from a human donor in good health. The rearrangement joins TRBV29-1 to TRBJ2-1; a weak D match, TRBD2 (6 bases). Sequencing input: PBMCs. The CDR3 DNA reads as TGCAGCGTTGGATCTGCGGGGAATGAGCAGTTCTTC. Translated, it gives CSVGSAGNEQFF.